This T cell receptor beta chain was retrieved from a study of blood T cell repertoires in COVID-19. V lost 4 bases, J lost 0 bases, and 8 bases stayed unmatched. The germline V gene encodes CDR1 SNHLY and CDR2 FYNNEI. The CDR3 loop spans 16 amino acids. Repertoires were generated with immunoSEQ multiplex PCR, while TCRdb's copy carries only in-frame clones and drops some. The table lists approximately 220,000 clones, 70% to 90% of them singletons. The rearrangement joins TRBV2 to TRBJ2-7; 8 bases are a match to TRBD2. The sequence came from a man over 45 who had recovered from COVID-19. The sample taken for sequencing was peripheral blood. The CDR3, as DNA: TGTGCCAGCAGTGGACTTGGCGGGACTAGCTCCTACGAGCAGTACTTC. The encoded protein is CASSGLGGTSSYEQYF.